This T cell receptor (beta chain) was captured in a study of cytomegalovirus exposure and HLA in healthy donors. On the study more broadly: A later analysis reported the 100 to 150 validation repertoires used the same platform as the 550 to 700 first-cohort repertoires. The study, taken as a whole, reports: While the bulk of TCR sequences proved rare, some public TCRs turned up in many donors. TCR clusters originating in the first cohort tended to co-occur in the approximately 120 validation repertoires, according to a later analysis.

Donors were drawn from the approximately 120-subject validation cohort, separate from the approximately 620-subject first cohort. V was clipped by 10 bases and J by 5 bases, with 23 bases between them. The CDR3 consists of 15 residues. Germline-derived CDR1 and CDR2 are MNHNS and SASEGT. This clone was counted a few times. Its cognate antigen is unknown. The repertoire was sequenced with immunoSEQ multiplex PCR; TCRdb's copy has only in-frame clones and lacks some. The sample shows roughly 150,000 clones, around four fifths of them seen only once. This clonotype was sampled from a man aged 25 to 40 in good health and CMV-seropositive. Sequencing was done on a sample of PBMCs. This chain joins TRBV6-1 and TRBJ1-1; TRBD1 might be the D (5 bases). The CDR3 protein is CAIQAGAGKWTEAFF. DNA for the CDR3: TGTGCCATCCAGGCAGGAGCAGGGAAATGGACTGAAGCTTTCTTT.